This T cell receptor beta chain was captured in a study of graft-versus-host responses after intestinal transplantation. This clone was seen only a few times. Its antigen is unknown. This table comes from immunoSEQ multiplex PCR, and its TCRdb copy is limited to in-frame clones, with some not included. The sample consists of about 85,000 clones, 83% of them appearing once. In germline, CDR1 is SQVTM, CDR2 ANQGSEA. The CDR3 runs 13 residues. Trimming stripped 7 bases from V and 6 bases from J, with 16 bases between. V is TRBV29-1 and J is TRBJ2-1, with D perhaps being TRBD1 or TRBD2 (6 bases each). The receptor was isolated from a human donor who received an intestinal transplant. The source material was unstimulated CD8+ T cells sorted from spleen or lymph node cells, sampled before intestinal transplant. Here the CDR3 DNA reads TGCAGCGCCGGAGGGGGGAGGACCAATGAGCAGTTCTTC. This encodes CSAGGGRTNEQFF.